Reported below is one T cell receptor beta chain. This sample stems from a study of blood T cell repertoires in COVID-19. Overall study: T cells, B-cell-depleted T cells, or PBMCs provided the cDNA or gDNA that served as material.

CDR3 length: 17 amino acids. Trimming removed 0 bases from V and 1 base from J, with 15 bases in between. CDR1 and CDR2 from the germline V gene are SGHDN and FVKESK. In the study's own analysis: From reference gene primer amplification, estimates of nucleated cell counts were derived. Sequencing was performed with immunoSEQ multiplex PCR; in TCRdb, only in-frame clones are kept and a portion is missing. Clone size and V and J calls were adopted from that table, with D and trimming inferred from the DNA. Among around 150,000 clones listed, 85% to 95% were seen once. This receptor was taken from a woman aged 45 to 65 with acute or convalescent COVID-19. The genes are TRBV14 and TRBJ2-5; D might be TRBD2 (5 bases). The sample was peripheral blood. In DNA form, the CDR3 reads TGTGCCAGCAGCCAAGATCCCAGCGGATGGGCCCAAGAGACCCAGTACTTC. This gives the protein CASSQDPSGWAQETQYF.